This TCR beta chain was recorded in a study of blood T cell repertoires in COVID-19. The wider study: Sites in the United States, Italy and Spain provided acute and convalescent COVID-19 samples. PBMCs, B-cell-depleted T cells, or T cells provided the cDNA or gDNA that made up the material.

The CDR3 runs to 20 residues. The authors' processing: Reference gene primer amplification in the assay estimated nucleated cell counts. Here immunoSEQ multiplex PCR was the method, and the copy in TCRdb shows in-frame clones only, minus some. V and J calls plus clone size are reproduced from that table; the DNA served to infer D and trimming. The sample lists 150,000 to 250,000 clones, roughly four fifths occurring once. The receptor comes from a human donor with acute or convalescent COVID-19. The donor label of this sample is uncertain. The sample consisted of peripheral blood. The rearrangement links TRBV21-1 to TRBJ1-6; the DNA was not compared with TRBD1, the D call given in the table. TRBV21-1 corresponds to a pseudogene. The CDR3 DNA follows: TGTGCCAGCAGCACCCAAAGACAGGGTTGGCGGAGCTCCTATAATTCACCCCTCCACTTT. It is translated as CASSTQRQGWRSSYNSPLHF.